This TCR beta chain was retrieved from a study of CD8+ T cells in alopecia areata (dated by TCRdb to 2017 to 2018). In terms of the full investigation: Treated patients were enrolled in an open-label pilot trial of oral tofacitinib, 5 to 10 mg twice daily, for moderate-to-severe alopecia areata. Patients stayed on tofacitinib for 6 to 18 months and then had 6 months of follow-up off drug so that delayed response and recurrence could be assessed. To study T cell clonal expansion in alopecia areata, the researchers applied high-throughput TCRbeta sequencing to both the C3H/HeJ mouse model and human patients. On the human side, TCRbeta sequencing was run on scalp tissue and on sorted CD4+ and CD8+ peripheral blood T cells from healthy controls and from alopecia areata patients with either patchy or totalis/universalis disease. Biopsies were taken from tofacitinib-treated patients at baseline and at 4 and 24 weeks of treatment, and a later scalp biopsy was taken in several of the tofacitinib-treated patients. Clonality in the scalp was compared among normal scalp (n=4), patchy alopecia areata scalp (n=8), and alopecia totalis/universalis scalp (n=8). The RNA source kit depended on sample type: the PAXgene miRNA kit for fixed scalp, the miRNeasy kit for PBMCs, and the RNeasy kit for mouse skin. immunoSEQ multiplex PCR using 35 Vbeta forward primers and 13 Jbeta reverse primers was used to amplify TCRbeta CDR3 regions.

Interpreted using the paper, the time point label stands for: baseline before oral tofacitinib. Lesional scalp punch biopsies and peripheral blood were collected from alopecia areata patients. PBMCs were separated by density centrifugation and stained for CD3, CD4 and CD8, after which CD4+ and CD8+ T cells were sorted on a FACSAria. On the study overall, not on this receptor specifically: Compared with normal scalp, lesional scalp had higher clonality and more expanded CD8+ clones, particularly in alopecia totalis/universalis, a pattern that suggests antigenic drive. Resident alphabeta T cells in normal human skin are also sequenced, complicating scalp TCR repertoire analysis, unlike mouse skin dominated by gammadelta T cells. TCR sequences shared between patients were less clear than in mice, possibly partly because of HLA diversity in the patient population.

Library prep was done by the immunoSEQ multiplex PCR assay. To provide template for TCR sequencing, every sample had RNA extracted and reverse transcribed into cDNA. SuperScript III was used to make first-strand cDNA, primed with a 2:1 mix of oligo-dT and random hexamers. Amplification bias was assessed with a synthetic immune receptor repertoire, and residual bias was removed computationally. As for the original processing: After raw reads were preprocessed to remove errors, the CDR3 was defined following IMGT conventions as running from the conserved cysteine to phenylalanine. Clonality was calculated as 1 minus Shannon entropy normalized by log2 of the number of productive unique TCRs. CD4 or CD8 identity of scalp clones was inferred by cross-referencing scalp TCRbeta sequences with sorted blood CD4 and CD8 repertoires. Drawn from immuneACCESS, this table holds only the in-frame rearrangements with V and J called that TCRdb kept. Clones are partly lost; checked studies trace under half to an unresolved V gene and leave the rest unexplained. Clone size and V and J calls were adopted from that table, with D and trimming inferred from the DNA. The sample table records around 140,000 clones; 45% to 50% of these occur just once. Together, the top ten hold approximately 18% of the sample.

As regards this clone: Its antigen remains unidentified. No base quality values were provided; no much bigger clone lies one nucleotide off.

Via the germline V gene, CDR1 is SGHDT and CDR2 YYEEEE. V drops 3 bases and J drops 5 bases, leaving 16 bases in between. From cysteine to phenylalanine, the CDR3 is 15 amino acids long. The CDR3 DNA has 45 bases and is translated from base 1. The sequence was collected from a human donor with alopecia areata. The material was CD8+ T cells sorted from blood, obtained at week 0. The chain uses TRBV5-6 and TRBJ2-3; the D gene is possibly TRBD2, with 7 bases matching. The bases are TGTGCCAGCAGCTGGGGGGGGCCCCCAGAAGATACGCAGTATTTT. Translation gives CASSWGGPPEDTQYF. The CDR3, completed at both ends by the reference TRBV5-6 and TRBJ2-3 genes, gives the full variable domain DAGVTQSPTHLIKTRGQQVTLRCSPKSGHDTVSWYQQALGQGPQFIFQYYEEEERQRGNFPDRFSGHQFPNYSSELNVNALLLGDSALYLCASSWGGPPEDTQYFGPGTRLTVL.